This is a list of T cell receptor beta chains from one sample in a study of blood T cell repertoires in COVID-19. Profiling relied on immunoSEQ multiplex PCR, and the TCRdb table lists in-frame clones only, not all of them. Here the sample spans 300,000 to 400,000 clones, around 90% being singletons. The sample taken for sequencing was peripheral blood. These receptors were taken from a woman aged 18 to 35 who had recovered from COVID-19. The conserved cysteine and the conserved F or W are not part of the CDR3 here. D genes are given only for firm matches.

>TRBJ2-3|NA|TRBV5-1
ASSLEPSGYSTDTQY
>TRBJ2-1|NA|TRBV10-2
ASTLGRGRDEQF
>TRBJ2-3|TRBD2|TRBV5-1
ASSRGGSVDTQY
>TRBJ1-5|TRBD1|TRBV6-5
ASSRTGVQPQH
>TRBJ2-2|TRBD2|TRBV24-1
ATSDIKRGDTGELF
>TRBJ2-5|TRBD2|TRBV5-1
ASRRGGEQETQY
>TRBJ2-1|TRBD2|TRBV5-4
ASSLAGASGQNEQF
>TRBJ1-4|NA|TRBV12-3/TRBV12-4
ASSRDSKEKLF
>TRBJ1-1|NA|TRBV28
ASSLLPPGITEAF
>TRBJ1-4|TRBD1|TRBV11-2
ASSSQGALGEKLF
>TRBJ2-1|NA|TRBV4-1
ASSRHTSYSYNEQF
>TRBJ1-1|NA|TRBV5-4
ASSWGLDTEAF
>TRBJ2-3|TRBD2|TRBV5-4
ASSAGTSPTDDADTQY
>TRBJ1-1|NA|TRBV11-3
ASSGSGDPNTEAF
>TRBJ2-3|NA|TRBV7-2
ASSLFPSPGYTQY
>TRBJ1-1|NA|TRBV18
ASSPPYRVDTEAF
>TRBJ1-1|TRBD1|TRBV11-2
ASSVQGALITEAF
>TRBJ1-2|TRBD1|TRBV25-1
ASSPPGTGVGYT
>TRBJ2-2|NA|TRBV10-1
ASGASGELF
>TRBJ2-1|TRBD2|TRBV6-5
ASSPSGSRHNEQF
>TRBJ2-5|TRBD1|TRBV10-3
AISENRGGETQY
>TRBJ2-2|NA|TRBV11-2
ASNNVRGNTGELF
>TRBJ2-5|TRBD2|TRBV5-1
ASSLRVGWLADSQETQY
>TRBJ2-3|TRBD2|TRBV5-1
ASSLEREVTDTQY
>TRBJ2-6|NA|TRBV9
ASSRGRAISGANVLT
>TRBJ2-2|NA|TRBV9
ASSAGLGTGELF
>TRBJ2-2|TRBD1|TRBV6-5
ASSTGAGELF
>TRBJ2-3|NA|TRBV14
ASSPVGVTDTQY
>TRBJ2-1|TRBD1|TRBV14
ASSLKRWTGGIYNEQF
>TRBJ2-1|TRBD2|TRBV4-1
ASSLSGTASSYNEQF
>TRBJ2-3|NA|TRBV10-1
ASSVGGPPKTQY
>TRBJ1-6|NA|TRBV2
ASGGGSYNSPLH
>TRBJ2-1|NA|TRBV4-1
ASSQTGGEQF
>TRBJ2-5|NA|TRBV6-6
ASSQNREPGHKQETQY
>TRBJ2-4|TRBD2|TRBV29-1
SVWLAGLNIQY
>TRBJ2-1|NA|TRBV27
ASTGDYPYNEQF
>TRBJ1-6|NA|TRBV5-8
ASSSSEFGALH
>TRBJ1-1|TRBD1|TRBV6-4
ASSAGGRTEAF
>TRBJ1-5|NA|TRBV7-8
ASSPKTVSNQPQH
>TRBJ2-5|NA|TRBV2
ARRLAQETQY
>TRBJ2-2|NA|TRBV9
ASSIDTGYTGELF
>TRBJ1-3|NA|TRBV18
ASSPPGPGNSGNTIY
>TRBJ2-1|TRBD2|TRBV4-3
ASSQELAGGSQF
>TRBJ2-5|TRBD2|TRBV27
ASTGRDGREVGKTQY
>TRBJ2-1|TRBD1|TRBV10-2
ASSAQGAVNEQF
>TRBJ2-1|TRBD2|TRBV5-4
ASSLRVGEGEQF
>TRBJ2-5|TRBD2|TRBV9
ASSHAGGTGGETQY
>TRBJ1-6|TRBD1|TRBV6-5
ASSYDRGSFGSPLH
>TRBJ2-5|TRBD2|TRBV11-2
ASLLGPAGAGQETQY
>TRBJ2-3|TRBD2|TRBV2
ASSETPAGILDTQY
>TRBJ2-5|NA|TRBV7-9
ASSYRGQETQY
>TRBJ1-2|NA|TRBV27
ASSSQGLTGGYT
>TRBJ2-3|NA|TRBV25-1
ASSFPGLDTDTQY
>TRBJ1-2|TRBD1|TRBV6-5
ASRSGQGSYGYT
>TRBJ2-3|NA|TRBV19
ASSMWRADTQY